The clone carrying this T cell receptor (beta chain) occurred a few times. Its antigen is not identified. These data originate in a study of T cell repertoires in aging, cancer and after chemotherapy. Study results and caveats: Age-matched healthy donors had significantly more diverse, less clonal blood TCR repertoires than untreated cancer patients. Median generation probability rose over the chemotherapy interval in each cancer cohort, suggesting rebound thymic output. Healthy donors lost TCR diversity with age mainly through richness, cancer patients through richness and evenness. Immunological memory after chemotherapy cannot be judged from the repertoire data.

Amplification of TCR beta used genomic DNA extracted from peripheral blood. A mixed TRB-A/B primer pool amplified rearranged TRB by multiplex touch-down PCR. TCRdb recomputed calls from the multiplex PCR reads with MiXCR, one row per CDR3 protein. The sample lists 2,000 to 2,500 distinct CDR3 sequences, less than 40% occurring once. The germline V gene has CDR1 LNHNV and CDR2 YYDKDF (reference sequence). The CDR3 covers 15 residues. The V end was cut by 0 bases, the J end by 1 base, with 9 bases between. This receptor was taken from a human donor in good health. Sequenced material: blood. This chain joins TRBV15 and TRBJ1-1; D uncertain. CDR3 in DNA: TGTGCCACCAGCAGAGAGTTATTGAGGAACACTGAAGCTTTCTTT. Its protein is CATSRELLRNTEAFF. The variable domain in full, with the rest retrieved from reference TRBV15 and TRBJ1-1, is DAMVIQNPRYQVTQFGKPVTLSCSQTLNHNVMYWYQQKSSQAPKLLFHYYDKDFNNEADTPDNFQSRRPNTSFCFLDIRSPGLGDTAMYLCATSRELLRNTEAFFGQGTRLTVV.